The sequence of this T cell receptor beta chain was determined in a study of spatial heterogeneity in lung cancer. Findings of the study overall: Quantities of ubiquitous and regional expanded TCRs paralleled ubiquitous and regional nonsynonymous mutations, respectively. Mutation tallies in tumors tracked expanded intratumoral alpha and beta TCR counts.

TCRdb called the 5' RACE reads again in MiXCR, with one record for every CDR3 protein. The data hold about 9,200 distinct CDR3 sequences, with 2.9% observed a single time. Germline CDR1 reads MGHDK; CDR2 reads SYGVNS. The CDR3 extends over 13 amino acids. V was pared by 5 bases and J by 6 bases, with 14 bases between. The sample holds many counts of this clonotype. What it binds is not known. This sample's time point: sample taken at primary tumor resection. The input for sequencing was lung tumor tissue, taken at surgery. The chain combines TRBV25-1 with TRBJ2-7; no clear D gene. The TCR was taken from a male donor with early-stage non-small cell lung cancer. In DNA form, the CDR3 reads TGTGCCAGCAGTCGGCCATATGGGTTCGAGCAGTACTTC. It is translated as CASSRPYGFEQYF.